These 8 T cell receptor beta chains were all obtained from the same sample, sequenced in a study of T cell clones after liver transplantation. Assay: immunoSEQ multiplex PCR; the TCRdb copy retains only in-frame clones and omits some. This sample carries over 45,000 clones, 55% to 85% of them seen once, and the ten largest clones take around 10%. The specimen was CD4+ T cells from blood, collected approximately 52 months after liver transplant. The receptors derive from a human patient who received a liver transplant. Some T cells may be transferred from the graft donor.

The chain has TRBV18 and TRBJ2-7; 8 nucleotides match TRBD1. After removal of 2 bases from V and 3 bases from J, the junction contained 3 bases not matched to a gene. The CDR3 totals 14 residues. Germline values: CDR1 KGHSH, CDR2 LQKENI. Here the CDR3 DNA reads TGTGCCAGCTCACCAACAGGGGGGCACTACGAGCAGTACTTC. Amino acid sequence: CASSPTGGHYEQYF.

This clone turned up a few times. The genes are TRBV5-4 and TRBJ1-1; D is perhaps TRBD1 (5 bases). The V end lost 7 bases, the J end lost 1 base, and 17 bases lay between the germline ends. This CDR3 is built from 15 residues. The germline V gene encodes CDR1 SGHNT and CDR2 YYREEE (reference sequence). This CDR3 reads CASRLMGRTNTEAFF. Written as DNA, the CDR3 is TGTGCCAGCCGGTTGATGGGACGGACGAACACTGAAGCTTTCTTT. Combining the CDR3 with reference TRBV5-4 and TRBJ1-1 gives the whole variable domain ETGVTQSPTHLIKTRGQQVTLRCSSQSGHNTVSWYQQALGQGPQFIFQYYREEENGRGNFPPRFSGLQFPNYSSELNVNALELDDSALYLCASRLMGRTNTEAFFGQGTRLTVV.

The chain links TRBV6-5 to TRBJ1-2; D is undetermined. The germline CDR1 and CDR2 sequences are MNHEY and SVGAGI. V lost 3 bases to trimming and J lost 5 bases, with 13 bases between them. The CDR3 runs to 14 residues. The CDR3 DNA reads TGTGCCAGCAGTTATGGACGGGCGGAATATGGCTACACCTTC. It encodes CASSYGRAEYGYTF.

The gene calls are TRBV9 and TRBJ2-7; D remains ambiguous. The V end lost 0 bases, the J end lost 0 bases, and 10 bases lay between the germline ends. The length of the CDR3 is 15 residues. Per germline, CDR1 SGDLS and CDR2 YYNGEE. DNA of the CDR3: TGTGCCAGCAGCGTAGGGCAGTCGGCCTCCTACGAGCAGTACTTC. It codes for CASSVGQSASYEQYF.

This chain connects TRBV4-1 to TRBJ1-2, with unresolved D. Germline lookup yields CDR1 MGHRA and CDR2 YSYEKL. Trimming pared 0 bases from V and 4 bases from J, leaving 15 bases between. This CDR3 region has 16 residues. The CDR3 sequence is CASSQDRESPGYGYTF. The CDR3 DNA follows: TGCGCCAGCAGCCAAGATAGGGAGTCCCCGGGCTATGGCTACACCTTC.

The CDR3 bases are TGTGCCAGCAGCCCCGGACTCTACGACACCGGGGAGCTGTTTTTT. The encoded protein is CASSPGLYDTGELFF. V and J are TRBV11-3 and TRBJ2-2, with TRBD2 as a possible D gene (5 bases). CDR1 and CDR2 from the germline V gene are SGHNT and YENEEA. V was cut by 5 bases and J by 3 bases, with 13 bases left in between. This CDR3 has 15 residues.

For this clone: Other DNA variants within this sample encode the same CDR3. The genes are TRBV30 and TRBJ2-6; TRBD2 might be the D (7 bases). There are 17 residues in the CDR3. The germline V and J ends were trimmed by 3 bases and 3 bases, with 18 bases remaining between them. Germline V gene lookup returns CDR1 GTSNPN and CDR2 SVGIG (reference sequence). This chain's CDR3 is CAWRRGRGAGGANVLTF. CDR3 sequence (DNA): TGTGCCTGGAGACGGGGTCGGGGGGCGGGTGGGGCCAACGTCCTGACTTTC.

The chain is built from TRBV9 and TRBJ1-6; possible D gene TRBD1, 5 bases. V lost 3 bases, J lost 0 bases, and 13 bases lay in between. Germline CDR1 reads SGDLS; CDR2 reads YYNGEE. The CDR3 spans 17 residues. The CDR3 loop is CASSGEWGSSYNSPLHF. Written as DNA, the CDR3 is TGTGCCAGCAGCGGGGAGTGGGGGAGCTCCTATAATTCACCCCTCCACTTT.